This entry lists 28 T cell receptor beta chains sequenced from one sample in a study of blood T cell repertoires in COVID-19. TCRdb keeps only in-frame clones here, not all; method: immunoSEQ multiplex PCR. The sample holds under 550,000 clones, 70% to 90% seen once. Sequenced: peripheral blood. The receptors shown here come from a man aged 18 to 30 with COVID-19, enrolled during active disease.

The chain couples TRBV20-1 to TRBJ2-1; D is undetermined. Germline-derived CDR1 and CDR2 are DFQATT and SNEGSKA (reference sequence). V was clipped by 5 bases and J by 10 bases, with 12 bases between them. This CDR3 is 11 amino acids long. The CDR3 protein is CSAPLGIEQFF. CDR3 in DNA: TGCAGTGCTCCCCTGGGCATCGAGCAGTTCTTC.

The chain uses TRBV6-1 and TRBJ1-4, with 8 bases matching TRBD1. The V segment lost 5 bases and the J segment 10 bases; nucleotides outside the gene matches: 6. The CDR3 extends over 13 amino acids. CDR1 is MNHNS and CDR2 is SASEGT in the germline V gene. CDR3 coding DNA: TGTGCCAGCAGTCAAGGACAGGGCGGAAAACTGTTTTTT. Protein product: CASSQGQGGKLFF.

The CDR3 bases are TGTGCCAGCAGGGGACAGGGTAGTGAAAAACTGTTTTTT. As protein: CASRGQGSEKLFF. The chain employs TRBV6-6 and TRBJ1-4; TRBD1 aligns across 9 bases. V shed 6 bases, J shed 7 bases, and the junction held 3 bases outside the gene matches. CDR1 is MNHNY and CDR2 is SVGAGI in the germline V gene (reference sequence). The CDR3 spans 13 residues.

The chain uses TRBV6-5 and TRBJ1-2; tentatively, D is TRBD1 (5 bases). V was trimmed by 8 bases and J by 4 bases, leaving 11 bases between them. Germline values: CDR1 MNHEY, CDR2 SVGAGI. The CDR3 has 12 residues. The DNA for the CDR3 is TGTGCCAGCCGCCCAGGGTCCTATGGCTACACCTTC. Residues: CASRPGSYGYTF.

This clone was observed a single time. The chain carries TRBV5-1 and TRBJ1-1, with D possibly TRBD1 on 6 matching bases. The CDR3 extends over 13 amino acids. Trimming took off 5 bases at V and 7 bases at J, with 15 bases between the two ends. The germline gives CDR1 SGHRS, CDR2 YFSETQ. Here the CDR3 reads CASRYQGNSEAFF. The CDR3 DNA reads TGCGCCAGCAGATACCAGGGGAATAGTGAAGCTTTCTTT.

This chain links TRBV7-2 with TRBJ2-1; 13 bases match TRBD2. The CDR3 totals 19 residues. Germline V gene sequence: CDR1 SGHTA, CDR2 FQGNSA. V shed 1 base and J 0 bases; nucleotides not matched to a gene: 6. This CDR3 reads CASSLVRLAGGFSYNEQFF. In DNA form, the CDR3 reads TGTGCCAGCAGCTTAGTGAGACTAGCGGGGGGTTTCTCCTACAATGAGCAGTTCTTC.

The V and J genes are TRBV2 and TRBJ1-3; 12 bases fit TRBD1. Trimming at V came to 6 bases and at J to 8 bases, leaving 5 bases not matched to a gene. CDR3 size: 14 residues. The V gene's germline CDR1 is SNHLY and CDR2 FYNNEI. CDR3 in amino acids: CASRGTGGFDTIYF. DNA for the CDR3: TGTGCCAGCAGGGGGACAGGGGGCTTTGACACCATATATTTT.

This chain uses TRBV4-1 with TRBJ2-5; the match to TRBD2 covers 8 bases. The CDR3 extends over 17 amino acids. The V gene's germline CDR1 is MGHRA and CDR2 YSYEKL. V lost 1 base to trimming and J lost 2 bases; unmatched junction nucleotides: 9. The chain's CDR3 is CASSQALAEGGQETQYF. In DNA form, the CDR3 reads TGCGCCAGCAGCCAAGCACTAGCGGAGGGGGGGCAAGAGACCCAGTACTTC.

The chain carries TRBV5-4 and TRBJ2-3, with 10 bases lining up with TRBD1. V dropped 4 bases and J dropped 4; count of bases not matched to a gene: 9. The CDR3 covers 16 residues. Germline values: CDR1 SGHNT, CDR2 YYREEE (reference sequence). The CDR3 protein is CASSRPEGTGADTQYF. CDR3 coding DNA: TGTGCCAGCAGCCGGCCTGAGGGGACAGGGGCAGATACGCAGTATTTT.

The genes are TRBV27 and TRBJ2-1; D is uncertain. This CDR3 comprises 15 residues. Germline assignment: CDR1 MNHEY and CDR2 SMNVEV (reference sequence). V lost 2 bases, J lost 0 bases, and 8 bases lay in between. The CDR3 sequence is CASSLEEPSYNEQFF. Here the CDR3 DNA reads TGTGCCAGCAGTTTAGAAGAGCCCTCCTACAATGAGCAGTTCTTC.

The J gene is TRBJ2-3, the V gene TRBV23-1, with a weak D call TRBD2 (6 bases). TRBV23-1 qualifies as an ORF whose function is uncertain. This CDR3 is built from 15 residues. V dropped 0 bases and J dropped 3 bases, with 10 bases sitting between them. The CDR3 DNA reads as TGCGCCAGCAGTCAATCTCGGGGGAGGACAGATACGCAGTATTTT. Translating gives CASSQSRGRTDTQYF.

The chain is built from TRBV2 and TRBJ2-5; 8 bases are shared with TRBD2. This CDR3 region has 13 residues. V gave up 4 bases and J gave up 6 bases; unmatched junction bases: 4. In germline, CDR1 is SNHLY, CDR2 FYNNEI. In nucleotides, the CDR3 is TGTGCCAGCAGTGCGGGAGGGGTGCAGACCCAGTACTTC. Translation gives CASSAGGVQTQYF.

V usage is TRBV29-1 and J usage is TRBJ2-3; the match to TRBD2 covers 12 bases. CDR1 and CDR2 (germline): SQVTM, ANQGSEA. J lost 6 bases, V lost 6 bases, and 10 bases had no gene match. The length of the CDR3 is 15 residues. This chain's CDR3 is CSVELAGGPVDTQYF. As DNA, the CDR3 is TGCAGCGTCGAACTAGCGGGAGGCCCGGTGGATACGCAGTATTTT.

The CDR3 spells CASSWTAGGRNNSPLHF. The CDR3 DNA is TGCGCCAGCAGCTGGACAGCAGGAGGTAGGAATAATTCACCCCTCCACTTT. The chain employs TRBV5-1 and TRBJ1-6; D may be TRBD1 (6 bases). The CDR3 spans 17 residues. Germline loops: CDR1 SGHRS, CDR2 YFSETQ. Trimming removed 3 bases from V and 5 bases from J, with 18 bases in between.

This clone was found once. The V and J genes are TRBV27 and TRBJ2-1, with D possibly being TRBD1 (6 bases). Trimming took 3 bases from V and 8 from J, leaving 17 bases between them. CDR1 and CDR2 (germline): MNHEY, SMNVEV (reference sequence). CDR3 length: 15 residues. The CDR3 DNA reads TGTGCCAGCAGTTTCCAGGGGTACAGCATGGATGAGCAGTTCTTC. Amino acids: CASSFQGYSMDEQFF.

The CDR3 sequence is CASSQGRSGRATVSNEQFF. For the CDR3, the DNA is TGCGCCAGCAGCCAAGGGCGAAGCGGGAGGGCCACAGTTAGCAATGAGCAGTTCTTC. This chain connects TRBV4-1 to TRBJ2-1; 10 bases map to TRBD2. CDR1 and CDR2 from the germline V gene are MGHRA and YSYEKL. The CDR3 is 19 amino acids. Trimming at V came to 1 base and at J to 6 bases, leaving 15 bases not matched to a gene.

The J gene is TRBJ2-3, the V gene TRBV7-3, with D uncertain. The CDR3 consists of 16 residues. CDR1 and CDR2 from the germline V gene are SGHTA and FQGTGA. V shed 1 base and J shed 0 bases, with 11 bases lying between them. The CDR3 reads CASSLKPSTSTDTQYF. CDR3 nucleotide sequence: TGTGCCAGCAGCTTAAAACCGTCCACTAGCACAGATACGCAGTATTTT.

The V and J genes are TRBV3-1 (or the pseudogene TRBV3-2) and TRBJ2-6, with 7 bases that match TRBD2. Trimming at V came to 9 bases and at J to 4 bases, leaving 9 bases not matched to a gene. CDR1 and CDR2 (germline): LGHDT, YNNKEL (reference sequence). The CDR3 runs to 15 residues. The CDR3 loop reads CASILSGDGANVLTF. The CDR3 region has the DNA TGTGCCAGTATCCTGAGCGGGGACGGGGCCAACGTCCTGACTTTC.

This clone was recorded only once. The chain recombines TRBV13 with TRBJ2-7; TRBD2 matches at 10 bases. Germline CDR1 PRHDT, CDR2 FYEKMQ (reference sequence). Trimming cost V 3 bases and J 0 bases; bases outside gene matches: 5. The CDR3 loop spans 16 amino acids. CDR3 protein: CASSFTSGISSYEQYF. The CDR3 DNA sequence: TGTGCCAGCAGCTTCACTAGCGGGATCAGCTCCTACGAGCAGTACTTC. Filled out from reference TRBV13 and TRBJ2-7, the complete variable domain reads AAGVIQSPRHLIKEKRETATLKCYPIPRHDTVYWYQQGPGQDPQFLISFYEKMQSDKGSIPDRFSAQQFSDYHSELNMSSLELGDSALYFCASSFTSGISSYEQYFGPGTRLTVT.

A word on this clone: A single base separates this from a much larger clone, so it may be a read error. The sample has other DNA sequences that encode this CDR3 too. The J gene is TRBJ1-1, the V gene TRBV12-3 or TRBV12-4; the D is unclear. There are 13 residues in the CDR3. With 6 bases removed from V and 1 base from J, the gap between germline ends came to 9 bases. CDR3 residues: CASRYTENTEAFF. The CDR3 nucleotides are TGTGCCAGCAGATACACAGAGAACACTGAAGCTTTCTTT.

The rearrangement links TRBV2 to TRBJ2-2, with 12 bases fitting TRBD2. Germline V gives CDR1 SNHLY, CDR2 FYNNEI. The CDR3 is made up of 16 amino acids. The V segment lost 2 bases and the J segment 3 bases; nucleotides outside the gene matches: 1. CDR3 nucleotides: TGTGCCAGCAGTGAACGACTAGCGGGAGACACCGGGGAGCTGTTTTTT. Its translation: CASSERLAGDTGELFF.

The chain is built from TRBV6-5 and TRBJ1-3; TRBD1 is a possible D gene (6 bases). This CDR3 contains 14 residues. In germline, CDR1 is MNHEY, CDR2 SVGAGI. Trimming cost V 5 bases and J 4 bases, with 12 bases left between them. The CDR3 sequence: CASSLQGAGNTIYF. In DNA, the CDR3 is TGTGCCAGCAGTCTACAGGGAGCAGGAAACACCATATATTTT.

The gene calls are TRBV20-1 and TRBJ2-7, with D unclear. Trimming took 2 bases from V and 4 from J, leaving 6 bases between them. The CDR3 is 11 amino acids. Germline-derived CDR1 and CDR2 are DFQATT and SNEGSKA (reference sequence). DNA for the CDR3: TGCAGTGCTAGATTTCAGTACGAGCAGTACTTC. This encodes CSARFQYEQYF.

The CDR3 nucleotides read TGTGCCAGCAGGGACTCTTCCTACAATGAGCAGTTCTTC. It codes for CASRDSSYNEQFF. This chain connects TRBV6-6 to TRBJ2-1, with TRBD2 as a possible D gene (5 bases). V lost 6 bases and J 1 base, leaving 7 bases between the germline ends. The V gene's germline CDR1 is MNHNY and CDR2 SVGAGI (reference sequence). The CDR3 has 13 amino acids.

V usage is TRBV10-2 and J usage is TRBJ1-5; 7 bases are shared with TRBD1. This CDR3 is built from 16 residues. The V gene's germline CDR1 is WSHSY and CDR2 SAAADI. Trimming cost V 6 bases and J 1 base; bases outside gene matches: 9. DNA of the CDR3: TGCGCCAGCAGCGCCCAAGGGGGCGCGAGCAATCAGCCCCAGCATTTT. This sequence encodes CASSAQGGASNQPQHF.

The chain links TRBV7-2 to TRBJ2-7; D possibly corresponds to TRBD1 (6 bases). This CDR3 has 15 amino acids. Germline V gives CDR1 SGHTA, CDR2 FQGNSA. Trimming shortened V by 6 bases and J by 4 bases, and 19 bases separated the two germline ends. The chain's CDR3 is CASSSTGHFSYEQYF. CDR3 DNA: TGTGCCAGCAGTTCGACGGGACATTTCTCTTACGAGCAGTACTTC.

The CDR3 sequence is CASSSRDRSYNEQFF. CDR3 DNA sequence: TGCGCCAGCAGCAGCCGGGACAGGTCCTACAATGAGCAGTTCTTC. This chain joins TRBV5-1 and TRBJ2-1, with 8 positions matching TRBD1. Germline-derived CDR1 and CDR2 are SGHRS and YFSETQ. V was clipped by 4 bases and J by 1 base; unmatched bases: 4. This CDR3 spans 15 amino acids.

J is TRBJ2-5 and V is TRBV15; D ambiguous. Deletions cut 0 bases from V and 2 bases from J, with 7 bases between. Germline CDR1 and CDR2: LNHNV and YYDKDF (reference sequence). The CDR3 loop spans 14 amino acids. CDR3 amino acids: CATSREKRQETQYF. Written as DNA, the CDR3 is TGTGCCACCAGCAGAGAGAAGAGGCAAGAGACCCAGTACTTC. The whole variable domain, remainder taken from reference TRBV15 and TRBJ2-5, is DAMVIQNPRYQVTQFGKPVTLSCSQTLNHNVMYWYQQKSSQAPKLLFHYYDKDFNNEADTPDNFQSRRPNTSFCFLDIRSPGLGDTAMYLCATSREKRQETQYFGPGTRLLVL.